This TCR beta chain was obtained from a study of somatic mutations in cytotoxic T cells in rheumatoid arthritis. Study as a whole: Selected T-cell populations stained with V beta antibodies were isolated by flow sorting to nearly 100% purity; these included V beta1+ cells subjected to TCRB sequencing. Findings and caveats of the study: Clonality measured in CD8+ T cells did not differ significantly between rheumatoid arthritis patients and age-matched healthy controls. Among fewer than 75 patients, roughly eight showed a largest CD8+ clone that surpassed 20% of CD8+ cells.

Data came from immunoSEQ multiplex PCR; TCRdb stores just in-frame clones and leaves some out. This sample has roughly 30,000 clones, with around 86% found just once. About this clone itself: The antigen remains unidentified.

CDR1 is LGHNA and CDR2 is YNFKEQ in the germline V gene. The CDR3 covers 14 residues. V was clipped by 1 base and J by 4 bases, with 11 bases between them. This rearrangement joins TRBV4-2 to TRBJ2-7; perhaps TRBD2 as D (5 bases). This TCR came from an adult with rheumatoid arthritis. What was sequenced was CD8+ T cells sorted from blood. Written as DNA, the CDR3 is TGTGCCAGCAGCCAAGGGACTGTGGGATACGAGCAGTACTTC. Amino acids: CASSQGTVGYEQYF.